The subject of this entry is one T cell receptor (beta chain). Its antigen remains unknown. The data were taken from a study of cytomegalovirus exposure and HLA in healthy donors. General study findings and limits: The tendency of first-cohort TCR clusters to co-occur in the approximately 110 validation repertoires was the finding of a later analysis. Testing in vitro showed a few CMV-associated chains specific for CMV antigens. Most TCR sequences were seen very rarely across donors, but some public TCRs occurred in many.

Unmatched junction bases numbered 10, after V lost 8 bases and J lost 3 bases. Germline V gene sequence: CDR1 SNHLY, CDR2 FYNNEI. The CDR3 is 15 residues long. The donors formed part of the roughly 120-subject validation cohort, distinct from the roughly 630-subject first cohort. Measured with immunoSEQ multiplex PCR; TCRdb has only the in-frame clones, and not every one. The repertoire holds tens of thousands of clones, with 80% to 95% as singletons. This TCR was recovered from a woman aged 30 to 39 in good health and CMV-seropositive. What was sequenced was PBMCs. The chain has TRBV2 and TRBJ2-1, with 7 bases fitting TRBD2. CDR3 residues: CASASGTTIYNEQFF. The CDR3 DNA follows: TGTGCCAGCGCATCCGGGACTACCATCTACAATGAGCAGTTCTTC.